Each of the 12 T cell receptor beta chains below was sequenced from the same sample in a study of response to subunit inactivated influenza vaccine. TCRdb re-derived calls from the RT-PCR reads in MiXCR, one entry per CDR3 protein. The data contain about 610,000 distinct CDR3 sequences, less than 15% of them singletons. The starting material was PBMCs from blood, obtained roughly 12 days after vaccination. Receptors originate from a middle-aged man who received an inactivated influenza vaccine.

This clonotype showed up just a few times. The J gene is TRBJ2-5, the V gene TRBV5-5; D gene uncertain. Germline CDR1 is SGHKS and CDR2 is YYEKEE (reference sequence). CDR3 length: 14 amino acids. V lost 5 bases to trimming and J lost 3 bases, with 14 bases between them. The DNA of the CDR3 is TGTGCCAGCAGTTCTCCGGTCAGGAAAGAGACCCAGTACTTC. This translates into CASSSPVRKETQYF.

This chain joins TRBV7-9 and TRBJ2-4, with D possibly matching TRBD2 (6 bases). CDR1 SEHNR and CDR2 FQNEAQ come from the germline V gene (reference sequence). The CDR3 runs to 14 residues. V gave up 4 bases and J gave up 6 bases, with 13 bases separating them. This chain's CDR3 is CASSSGLGGNIQYF. CDR3 sequence (DNA): TGTGCCAGCAGCTCGGGGCTCGGGGGAAACATTCAGTACTTC.

This clonotype was detected a few times. The junction shows a germline mismatch at one end, possibly a read error. The J gene is TRBJ2-1, the V gene TRBV28; the D call may be TRBD1 or TRBD2 (5 bases each). This CDR3 is built from 12 residues. Looked up from germline, CDR1 is MDHEN and CDR2 is SYDVKM. In DNA, the CDR3 is TGTGCCAGCAGTTTCGGCTCCCGGGACCACATCTTC. Its protein product is CASSFGSRDHIF. Full variable domain (missing parts from reference TRBV28 and TRBJ2-1): DVKVTQSSRYLVKRTGEKVFLECVQDMDHENMFWYRQDPGLGLRLIYFSYDVKMKEKGDIPEGYSVSREKKERFSLILESASTNQTSMYLCASSFGSRDHIFGPGTRLTVL.

This clonotype was detected once. As DNA, the CDR3 is TGTGCCTGGAGTACCGGGACTATTAATTCACCCCTCCACTTT. It codes for CAWSTGTINSPLHF. J is TRBJ1-6 and V is TRBV30, with D perhaps TRBD1 (5 bases). Germline V lookup: CDR1 GTSNPN, CDR2 SVGIG (reference sequence). The V end lost 2 bases, the J end lost 6 bases, and 11 bases lay between the germline ends. There are 14 residues in the CDR3.

The J gene is TRBJ1-5, the V gene TRBV18; D gene uncertain. The CDR3 sequence is 13 residues long. Trimming pared 5 bases from V and 5 bases from J, leaving 10 bases between. Germline-derived CDR1 and CDR2 are KGHSH and LQKENI. CDR3 coding DNA: TGTGCCAGCTCATATACGGAGCATCAGCCCCAGCATTTT. Residues: CASSYTEHQPQHF.

The chain is built from TRBV27 and TRBJ2-7, with D perhaps matching TRBD1 (5 bases). Germline loops: CDR1 MNHEY, CDR2 SMNVEV (reference sequence). Between the trimmed V and J ends, which lost 2 bases and 5 bases, there was a span of 16 bases. This CDR3 contains 15 residues. This CDR3 is CASSLRRQGFNEQYF. Written as DNA, the CDR3 is TGTGCCAGCAGTTTACGTAGGCAGGGTTTCAACGAGCAGTACTTC.

This clonotype appeared many times. J is TRBJ2-7 and V is TRBV7-9, with D unresolved. Trimming took off 5 bases at V and 5 bases at J, with 7 bases between the two ends. This CDR3 is built from 11 residues. Germline V CDR1 and CDR2: SEHNR, FQNEAQ (reference sequence). In DNA form, the CDR3 reads TGTGCCAGCAGCCTCCAGAACGAGCAGTACTTC. Translating it yields CASSLQNEQYF.

This clonotype came up a few times. The chain employs TRBV20-1 and TRBJ2-1; D remains unclear. CDR3 length: 15 amino acids. Germline V gene lookup returns CDR1 DFQATT and CDR2 SNEGSKA (reference sequence). The germline V and J ends were trimmed by 0 bases and 8 bases, with 17 bases remaining between them. CDR3 DNA: TGCAGTGCTAGAGATCCCAGGAACCCTTGGCATGAGCAGTTCTTC. Translating gives CSARDPRNPWHEQFF.

The chain couples TRBV9 to TRBJ2-5; unclear D gene. CDR1 is SGDLS, CDR2 YYNGEE, per germline. The CDR3 totals 15 residues. Trimming cost V 0 bases and J 9 bases, with 18 bases left between them. The CDR3 here is CASSVATDPNAAQYF. The CDR3 DNA reads TGTGCCAGCAGCGTAGCGACTGACCCCAATGCGGCCCAGTACTTC.

The sample holds a few counts of this clonotype. The chain joins TRBV12-3 or TRBV12-4 to TRBJ2-1; a weak D match, TRBD2 (5 bases). V lost 6 bases to trimming and J lost 2 bases, with 11 bases between them. The CDR3 spans 14 residues. CDR3 coding DNA: TGTGCCAGCAGCGTGGCAGCGGCCTACAATGAGCAGTTCTTC. Its protein product is CASSVAAAYNEQFF.

The genes are TRBV7-2 and TRBJ2-3; D ambiguous. Trimming cost V 2 bases and J 7 bases, with 4 bases left between them. The CDR3 is 11 residues long. Germline loops: CDR1 SGHTA, CDR2 FQGNSA. The CDR3 region is CASSLPYTQYF. Here the CDR3 DNA reads TGTGCCAGCAGCTTACCGTATACGCAGTATTTT.

The chain carries TRBV5-1 and TRBJ2-7, with D perhaps matching TRBD1 or TRBD2 (5 bases each). Between the trimmed V and J ends, which lost 2 bases and 2 bases, there was a span of 14 bases. Germline loops: CDR1 SGHRS, CDR2 YFSETQ. This CDR3 is 15 amino acids long. The CDR3 DNA reads TGCGCCAGCAGCTTCCCCGGGACGAGGGCCTACGAGCAGTACTTC. Protein sequence: CASSFPGTRAYEQYF.